This T cell receptor beta chain derives from a study of T cell responses to AZD1222 COVID-19 vaccine. Findings and caveats of the study: Without day 14 samples, only post-peak T cell repertoires were studied. It should be noted that donors were predominantly white British and more often female, and clonal diversity was possibly underestimated. Two AZD1222 administrations were followed by greater Spike-specific TCR breadth and depth.

Germline V CDR1 and CDR2: MNHNS, SASEGT. Trimming cost V 2 bases and J 3 bases; bases outside gene matches: 10. This CDR3 is built from 19 residues. Comments on this clone: As yet, its antigen is unknown.

The protocol was immunoSEQ multiplex PCR, while the TCRdb copy is restricted to in-frame clones and leaves out a portion. The table includes almost 50,000 clones, 65% to 85% detected once. The chain is built from TRBV6-1 and TRBJ2-2; 12 positions match TRBD2. The TCR comes from an adult in good health. The sample consisted of peripheral blood, taken on day 0 of MenACWY control vaccination. This chain's CDR3 is CASSESRLAGGPDTGELFF. CDR3 coding DNA: TGTGCCAGCAGTGAATCCCGGCTAGCGGGGGGGCCGGACACCGGGGAGCTGTTTTTT.